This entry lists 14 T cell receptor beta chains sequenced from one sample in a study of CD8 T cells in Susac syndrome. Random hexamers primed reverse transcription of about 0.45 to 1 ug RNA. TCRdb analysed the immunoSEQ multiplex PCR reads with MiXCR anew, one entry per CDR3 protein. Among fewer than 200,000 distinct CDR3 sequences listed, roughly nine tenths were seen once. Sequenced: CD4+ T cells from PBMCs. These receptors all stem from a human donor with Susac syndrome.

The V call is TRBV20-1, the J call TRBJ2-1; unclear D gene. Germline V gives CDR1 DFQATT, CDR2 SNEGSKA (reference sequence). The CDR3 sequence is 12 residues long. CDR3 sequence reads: CSLVGFGNEQFF. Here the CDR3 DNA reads TGCAGCCTGGTGGGGTTTGGGAATGAGCAGTTCTTC.

The CDR3 sequence is CSVDNRLGYEQYF. For the CDR3, the DNA is TGCAGCGTTGATAACAGGCTCGGCTACGAGCAGTACTTC. V gene TRBV29-1 combines with J gene TRBJ2-7; TRBD1 might be the D (5 bases). Germline CDR1 SQVTM, CDR2 ANQGSEA. This CDR3 is built from 13 residues. Trimming took off 3 bases at V and 3 bases at J, with 12 bases between the two ends.

This CDR3 reads CASSFYVRRSAGEAFF. CDR3 coding DNA: TGTGCCAGCAGCTTTTACGTTCGTAGGTCTGCCGGTGAAGCTTTCTTT. The chain employs TRBV13 and TRBJ1-1, with D unresolved. The germline V gene has CDR1 PRHDT and CDR2 FYEKMQ (reference sequence). The length of the CDR3 is 16 residues. The germline V and J ends were trimmed by 3 bases and 7 bases, with 21 bases remaining between them. Supplemented by reference TRBV13 and TRBJ1-1, the full variable domain reads AAGVIQSPRHLIKEKRETATLKCYPIPRHDTVYWYQQGPGQDPQFLISFYEKMQSDKGSIPDRFSAQQFSDYHSELNMSSLELGDSALYFCASSFYVRRSAGEAFFGQGTRLTVV.

The CDR3 sequence is CASSSMGTGEQYF. In DNA form, the CDR3 reads TGTGCCAGCAGCTCGATGGGGACGGGAGAGCAGTACTTC. The chain joins TRBV11-3 to TRBJ2-7; D possibly matches TRBD1 or TRBD2 (5 bases each). Trimming took off 4 bases at V and 7 bases at J, with 14 bases between the two ends. Germline loops: CDR1 SGHNT, CDR2 YENEEA. CDR3 length: 13 residues.

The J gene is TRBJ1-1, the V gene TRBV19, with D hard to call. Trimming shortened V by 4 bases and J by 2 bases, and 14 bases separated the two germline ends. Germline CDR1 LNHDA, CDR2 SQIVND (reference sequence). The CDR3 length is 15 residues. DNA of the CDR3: TGTGCCAGTAGTAGGTTTAGCGACGTAAACACTGAAGCTTTCTTT. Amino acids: CASSRFSDVNTEAFF.

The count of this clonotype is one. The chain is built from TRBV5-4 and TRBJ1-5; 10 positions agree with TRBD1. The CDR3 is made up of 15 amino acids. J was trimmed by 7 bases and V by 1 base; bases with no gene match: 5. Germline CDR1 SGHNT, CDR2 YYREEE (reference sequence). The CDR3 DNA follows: TGTGCCAGCAGCTTGCAGGGGACAGGGGACCAGCCCCAGCATTTT. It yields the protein CASSLQGTGDQPQHF.

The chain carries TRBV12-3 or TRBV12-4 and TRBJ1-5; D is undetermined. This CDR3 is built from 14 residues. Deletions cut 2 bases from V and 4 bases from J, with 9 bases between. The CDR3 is CASSLTRNNQPQHF. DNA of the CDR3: TGTGCCAGCAGTTTAACGAGGAATAATCAGCCCCAGCATTTT.

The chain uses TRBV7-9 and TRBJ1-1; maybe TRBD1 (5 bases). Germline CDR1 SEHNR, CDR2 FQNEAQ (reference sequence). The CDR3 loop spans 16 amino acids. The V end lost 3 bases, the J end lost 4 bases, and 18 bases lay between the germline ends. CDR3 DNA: TGTGCCAGCAGCTTGAGTAACGGGGACGGTGGCACTGAAGCTTTCTTT. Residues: CASSLSNGDGGTEAFF.

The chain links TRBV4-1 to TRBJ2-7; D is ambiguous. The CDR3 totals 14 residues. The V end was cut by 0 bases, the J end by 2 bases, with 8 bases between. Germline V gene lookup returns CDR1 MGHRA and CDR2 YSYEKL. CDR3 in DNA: TGCGCCAGCAGCCAAGATCCAAGGACCTACGAGCAGTACTTC. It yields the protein CASSQDPRTYEQYF.

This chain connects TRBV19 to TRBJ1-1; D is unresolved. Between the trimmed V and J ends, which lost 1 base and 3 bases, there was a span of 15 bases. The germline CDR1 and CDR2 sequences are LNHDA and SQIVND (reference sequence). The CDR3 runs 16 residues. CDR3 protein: CASSIGRLLRDTEAFF. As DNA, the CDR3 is TGTGCCAGTAGTATAGGCAGGTTGTTAAGGGACACTGAAGCTTTCTTT.

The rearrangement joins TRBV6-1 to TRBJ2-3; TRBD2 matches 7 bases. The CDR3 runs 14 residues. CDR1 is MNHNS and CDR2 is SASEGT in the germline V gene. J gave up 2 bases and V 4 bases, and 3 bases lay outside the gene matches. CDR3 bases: TGTGCCAGCAGTGTGGCGGGGGACACAGATACGCAGTATTTT. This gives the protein CASSVAGDTDTQYF.

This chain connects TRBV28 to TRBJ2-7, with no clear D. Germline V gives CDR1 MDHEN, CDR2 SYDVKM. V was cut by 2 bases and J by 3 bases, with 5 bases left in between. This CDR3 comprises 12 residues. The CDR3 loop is CASSLKGYEQYF. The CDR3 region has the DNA TGTGCCAGCAGTTTAAAAGGCTACGAGCAGTACTTC.

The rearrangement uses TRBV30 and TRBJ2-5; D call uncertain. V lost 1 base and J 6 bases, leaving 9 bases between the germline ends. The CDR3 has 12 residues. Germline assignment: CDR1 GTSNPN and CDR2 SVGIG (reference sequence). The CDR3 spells CAWSGAGQTQYF. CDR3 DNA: TGTGCCTGGAGTGGGGCAGGACAGACCCAGTACTTC. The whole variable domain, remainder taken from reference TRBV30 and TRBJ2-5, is SQTIHQWPATLVQPVGSPLSLECTVEGTSNPNLYWYRQAAGRGLQLLFYSVGIGQISSEVPQNLSASRPQDRQFILSSKKLLLSDSGFYLCAWSGAGQTQYFGPGTRLLVL.

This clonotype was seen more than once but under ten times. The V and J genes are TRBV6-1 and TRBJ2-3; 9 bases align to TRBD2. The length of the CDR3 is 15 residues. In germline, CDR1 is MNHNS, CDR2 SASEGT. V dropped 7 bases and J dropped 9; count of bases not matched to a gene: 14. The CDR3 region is CASIPRSREGGTQYF. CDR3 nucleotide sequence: TGTGCCAGCATCCCGAGGTCGCGGGAGGGGGGAACGCAGTATTTT.